This T cell receptor beta chain was identified in a study of post-analysis software for immune sequencing data. Looking at the study overall: Several disease courses (relapsing-remitting, secondary progressive and progressive-relapsing) of multiple sclerosis were included. Study results and limitations: Patients carried roughly 5 TRBV segments more frequently than controls did, and TRBV5-6, TRBV5-1 and TRBV20-1 were among them.

Prepared libraries of TCR beta cDNA carried unique molecular identifiers. TCRdb re-called the PCR reads with MiXCR, one entry per CDR3 protein. Of hundreds of thousands of distinct CDR3 sequences listed, 55% to 60% are singletons. Comments on this clonotype: Its antigen is still unknown.

The CDR3 runs 15 residues. Germline CDR1 is MGHRA and CDR2 is YSYEKL. The V and J ends lost 1 base and 6 bases respectively, with 14 bases between them. This sequence originates from a girl between 2 and 10 years old with multiple sclerosis. The V gene is TRBV4-1, the J gene TRBJ2-3, with D tentatively TRBD2 (5 bases). Sequences were obtained from blood. Here the CDR3 DNA reads TGCGCCAGCAGCCAAGGTGCCCCTCCGGGGGATACGCAGTATTTT. It yields the protein CASSQGAPPGDTQYF.